The rows below give T cell receptor beta chains drawn from one sample of a study of T cells in Graves' hyperthyroidism and ophthalmopathy. From the multiplex PCR reads, TCRdb called clonotypes with MiXCR, one entry per CDR3 protein. The sample lists about 640,000 distinct CDR3 sequences, around 20% seen once, with over 30% in the top ten. The source material was blood. The receptors derive from a young man with Graves' ophthalmopathy. The conserved cysteine and the conserved F or W are not part of the CDR3 here. The order of the fields is J gene, V gene, CDR3 protein.

J gene: TRBJ2-7; V gene: TRBV28; CDR3 protein: ASFGTEAEQY
J gene: TRBJ2-7; V gene: TRBV4-1; CDR3 protein: ASSSLAGGEQY
J gene: TRBJ2-1; V gene: TRBV7-8; CDR3 protein: ASSLAKGLAGGWNNEQL
J gene: TRBJ1-2; V gene: TRBV4-3; CDR3 protein: ASSQDKLAVREDGYT
J gene: TRBJ2-5; V gene: TRBV12-3/TRBV12-4; CDR3 protein: ASRSQAGRETQY
J gene: TRBJ2-5; V gene: TRBV6-5; CDR3 protein: ASSYGLAGLKTQY
J gene: TRBJ2-2; V gene: TRBV6-6; CDR3 protein: ASSYGTSGSRTGELF
J gene: TRBJ2-5; V gene: TRBV30; CDR3 protein: AWTGNQETQY
J gene: TRBJ1-6; V gene: TRBV28; CDR3 protein: ASSFVNSPLH
J gene: TRBJ2-7; V gene: TRBV14; CDR3 protein: ASSQATETSSYEQY
J gene: TRBJ2-1; V gene: TRBV12-5; CDR3 protein: ASGLVLGSSYNEQF
J gene: TRBJ2-1; V gene: TRBV20-1; CDR3 protein: SATWPGENNEQF
J gene: TRBJ1-1; V gene: TRBV6-1; CDR3 protein: ASSWPDSEAF
J gene: TRBJ2-2; V gene: TRBV27; CDR3 protein: ASSFGRGPNTGELF
J gene: TRBJ2-2; V gene: TRBV6-5; CDR3 protein: ASCLWIQNTGELF
J gene: TRBJ1-1; V gene: TRBV2; CDR3 protein: ASRSYNTEAF
J gene: TRBJ2-7; V gene: TRBV5-1; CDR3 protein: ASSFRNRGYEQY
J gene: TRBJ1-3; V gene: TRBV2; CDR3 protein: ASSRGFQGSGNTIY
J gene: TRBJ2-1; V gene: TRBV11-2; CDR3 protein: ASRTVAGSNNEQF
J gene: TRBJ2-5; V gene: TRBV10-3; CDR3 protein: AISESLAPETQY
J gene: TRBJ2-7; V gene: TRBV20-1; CDR3 protein: SARAGDRDMGEQY
J gene: TRBJ1-1; V gene: TRBV20-1; CDR3 protein: SARDGRNTGGTEAF
J gene: TRBJ2-3; V gene: TRBV20-1; CDR3 protein: SARVITSTDTQY
J gene: TRBJ2-3; V gene: TRBV5-8; CDR3 protein: ASSLPLGGTDTQY
J gene: TRBJ2-3; V gene: TRBV7-9; CDR3 protein: ASSLAGVRGTDTQY
J gene: TRBJ2-3; V gene: TRBV7-3; CDR3 protein: ASSTNEGDTQY
J gene: TRBJ2-7; V gene: TRBV5-1; CDR3 protein: ASSFGAGNYEQY
J gene: TRBJ2-7; V gene: TRBV12-3/TRBV12-4; CDR3 protein: ASQWDGPYEQY
J gene: TRBJ1-1; V gene: TRBV6-1; CDR3 protein: AILGTYLDTEAF
J gene: TRBJ2-7; V gene: TRBV15; CDR3 protein: ATSRDFPHLGLYEQY
J gene: TRBJ2-7; V gene: TRBV3-1; CDR3 protein: ASSPGPSSYEQY
J gene: TRBJ1-6; V gene: TRBV30; CDR3 protein: AWSRRAMAPLH
J gene: TRBJ1-6; V gene: TRBV28; CDR3 protein: ACGARGFSPLH